This T cell receptor (beta chain) was documented in a study of shared clonotypes between healthy human individuals. The data were produced by immunoSEQ multiplex PCR, yet TCRdb's version contains in-frame clones alone and is incomplete. The table shows about 1.9 million clones, with around 93% occurring only once. Terminally differentiated effector memory CD45RA+ cells were excluded from the naive CD8 cells, which were CD45RO-negative and positively selected for CCR7. Germline values: CDR1 SGDLS, CDR2 YYNGEE. V gave up 6 bases and J gave up 8 bases, with 18 bases separating them. This CDR3 comprises 14 residues. This clone showed up just once.

The TCR sequence derives from a man between 18 and 35 years old in good health. Some clones in this sample may be carry-over from other donors' samples. The material sequenced was naive CD8+ T cells from PBMCs. The rearrangement joins TRBV9 to TRBJ2-1; either TRBD1 or TRBD2 may supply D (5 bases each). The CDR3 nucleotides are TGTGCCAGCACGGGGTCGGGGCGGGCCTATGAGCAGTTCTTC. This encodes CASTGSGRAYEQFF.